One sample yielded the 17 T cell receptor beta chains listed below, sequenced in a study of T cell responses to AZD1222 COVID-19 vaccine. Clones were read by immunoSEQ multiplex PCR, and TCRdb kept only the in-frame ones, dropping some. The repertoire holds 80,000 or so clones, approximately 85% seen once, with roughly 5% in the top ten. The source material was peripheral blood, sampled on day 0 of MenACWY control vaccination. The receptors were sampled from an adult in good health.

The chain links TRBV7-2 to TRBJ2-1; TRBD1 matches 7 bases. The CDR3 consists of 14 residues. Germline-derived CDR1 and CDR2 are SGHTA and FQGNSA. V was pared by 5 bases and J by 5 bases, with 6 bases of the junction left unmatched. The CDR3 is CASSRTGLDNEQFF. The DNA of the CDR3 is TGTGCCAGCAGCCGGACAGGACTCGACAATGAGCAGTTCTTC.

The rearrangement links TRBV4-3 to TRBJ1-6; D call uncertain. The CDR3 has 15 residues. Trimming removed 0 bases from V and 4 bases from J, with 7 bases in between. Germline values: CDR1 LGHNA, CDR2 YSLEER. CDR3 coding DNA: TGCGCCAGCAGCCAAGAGCCTCCGTATAATTCACCCCTCCACTTT. Amino acid sequence: CASSQEPPYNSPLHF.

Sample share makes this clone medium-sized. The chain combines TRBV4-2 with TRBJ2-3; D tentatively fits TRBD1 or TRBD2 (5 bases each). Germline V lookup: CDR1 LGHNA, CDR2 YNFKEQ. The CDR3 spans 16 residues. Deletions cut 5 bases from V and 6 bases from J, with 21 bases between. The CDR3 region is CASSNPGTPGRDTQYF. CDR3 nucleotide sequence: TGTGCCAGCAGCAACCCCGGGACCCCAGGACGGGATACGCAGTATTTT.

The V and J genes are TRBV7-9 and TRBJ1-1, with TRBD1 identical over 8 bases. Germline values: CDR1 SEHNR, CDR2 FQNEAQ (reference sequence). Trimming took 4 bases from V and 5 from J; bases not matched to a gene: 12. The CDR3 length is 16 residues. CDR3 nucleotides: TGTGCCAGCAGCTCCCCTGGAAGACAGGGGAGGACTGAAGCTTTCTTT. This sequence encodes CASSSPGRQGRTEAFF.

V and J are TRBV2 and TRBJ1-5; no clear D gene. Germline V gene data show CDR1 as SNHLY and CDR2 as FYNNEI. The V gene lost 2 bases and the J gene lost 6 bases, with 5 bases spanning the gap. CDR3 length: 12 residues. This chain's CDR3 is CASSESLQPQHF. The CDR3 DNA sequence: TGTGCCAGCAGTGAAAGTCTTCAGCCCCAGCATTTT.

The gene calls are TRBV6-6 and TRBJ2-7, with 8 bases aligning to TRBD1. The CDR3 runs to 14 residues. V lost 6 bases to trimming and J lost 1 base; unmatched junction nucleotides: 5. Germline lookup yields CDR1 MNHNY and CDR2 SVGAGI (reference sequence). CDR3 bases: TGTGCCAGCAGGGGAGGACAGGGATCCTACGAGCAGTACTTC. Protein sequence: CASRGGQGSYEQYF.

In this sample, this clone turned up a few times. The gene calls are TRBV7-2 and TRBJ2-1, with D possibly TRBD1 on 5 matching bases. Trimming removed 6 bases from V and 5 bases from J, with 14 bases in between. This CDR3 region has 14 residues. Germline values: CDR1 SGHTA, CDR2 FQGNSA. CDR3 sequence: CASRTQGPHNEQFF. CDR3 bases: TGTGCCAGCAGAACCCAGGGCCCCCACAATGAGCAGTTCTTC.

The chain employs TRBV24-1 and TRBJ1-2; 9 nucleotides match TRBD1. The germline gives CDR1 KGHDR, CDR2 SFDVKD. The J segment lost 4 bases and the V segment lost 4 bases, leaving 3 bases of the junction unmatched. The CDR3 contains 14 residues. This CDR3 is CATSDRGQGYGYTF. The CDR3 DNA follows: TGTGCCACCAGTGACAGGGGACAGGGCTATGGCTACACCTTC.

The chain joins TRBV19 to TRBJ1-5; the D gene is possibly TRBD1 (6 bases). CDR1 is LNHDA, CDR2 SQIVND, per germline (reference sequence). V lost 6 bases, J lost 6 bases, and 18 bases lay in between. The CDR3 spans 15 residues. The CDR3 DNA follows: TGTGCCAGTAGGTCGACAGGCCGGGTCAGTCAGCCCCAGCATTTT. This sequence encodes CASRSTGRVSQPQHF.

This chain connects TRBV19 to TRBJ1-3; tentative D call: TRBD1 (6 bases). This CDR3 is 16 amino acids long. Trimming took off 6 bases at V and 0 bases at J, with 15 bases between the two ends. CDR1 is LNHDA and CDR2 is SQIVND in the germline V gene (reference sequence). The CDR3 region has the DNA TGTGCCAGTAGGATGGGGGGCAGCTACTCTGGAAACACCATATATTTT. The encoded protein is CASRMGGSYSGNTIYF. The full variable domain, completed using reference TRBV19 and TRBJ1-3, is DGGITQSPKYLFRKEGQNVTLSCEQNLNHDAMYWYRQDPGQGLRLIYYSQIVNDFQKGDIAEGYSVSREKKESFPLTVTSAQKNPTAFYLCASRMGGSYSGNTIYFGEGSWLTVV.

The CDR3 sequence is CASSLTATNTGELFF. In DNA, the CDR3 is TGTGCCAGCAGCCTTACAGCAACGAACACCGGGGAGCTGTTTTTT. V is TRBV7-8 and J is TRBJ2-2; D is ambiguous. This CDR3 spans 15 amino acids. Between the trimmed V and J ends, which lost 5 bases and 0 bases, there was a span of 10 bases. Germline CDR1 SGHVS, CDR2 FQNEAQ.

The gene calls are TRBV5-4 and TRBJ1-1; D might be TRBD1 (6 bases). CDR1 is SGHNT and CDR2 is YYREEE in the germline V gene (reference sequence). The V end was cut by 4 bases, the J end by 1 base, with 8 bases between. The CDR3 length is 13 residues. The CDR3 coding sequence is TGTGCCAGCAGCGAGGACAGGAACACTGAAGCTTTCTTT. Its protein is CASSEDRNTEAFF.

This clone appeared a single time. This rearrangement joins TRBV6-2 or TRBV6-3 to TRBJ1-4; D gene uncertain. V gave up 3 bases and J gave up 6 bases, with 8 bases separating them. This CDR3 comprises 13 residues. Germline CDR1 and CDR2: MNHEY and SVGEGT. The CDR3 coding sequence is TGTGCCAGCAGTTATCCAGGTCATGAAAAACTGTTTTTT. It is translated as CASSYPGHEKLFF.

The chain joins TRBV30 to TRBJ2-1; D is undetermined. Looked up from germline, CDR1 is GTSNPN and CDR2 is SVGIG (reference sequence). The CDR3 is made up of 11 amino acids. V lost 3 bases, J lost 4 bases, and 4 bases lay in between. The CDR3 loop is CAWRQYNEQFF. The CDR3, as DNA: TGTGCCTGGAGACAGTACAATGAGCAGTTCTTC.

V usage is TRBV4-3 and J usage is TRBJ1-4, with a possible D match to TRBD1 (6 bases). Germline lookup yields CDR1 LGHNA and CDR2 YSLEER. The CDR3 has 17 residues. The V end was cut by 3 bases, the J end by 0 bases, with 14 bases between. CDR3 in DNA: TGCGCCAGCAGCCAGGGGGGCGGAGGGACAACTAATGAAAAACTGTTTTTT. It yields the protein CASSQGGGGTTNEKLFF.

The chain has TRBV9 and TRBJ2-5; 15 bases match TRBD2. V lost 4 bases to trimming and J lost 4 bases; unmatched junction nucleotides: 2. The CDR3 has 15 residues. Germline V CDR1 and CDR2: SGDLS, YYNGEE. In DNA form, the CDR3 reads TGTGCCAGCAGCCCGGGACTAGCGGGAGGAGAGACCCAGTACTTC. Its protein product is CASSPGLAGGETQYF.

The J gene is TRBJ2-3, the V gene TRBV4-1, with D perhaps TRBD2 (5 bases). This CDR3 is 15 amino acids long. Germline lookup yields CDR1 MGHRA and CDR2 YSYEKL. V lost 1 base and J lost 6, with 14 bases in between. In nucleotides, the CDR3 is TGCGCCAGCAGCCAAGGCGAGCACGGGGAGGATACGCAGTATTTT. Its protein product is CASSQGEHGEDTQYF.